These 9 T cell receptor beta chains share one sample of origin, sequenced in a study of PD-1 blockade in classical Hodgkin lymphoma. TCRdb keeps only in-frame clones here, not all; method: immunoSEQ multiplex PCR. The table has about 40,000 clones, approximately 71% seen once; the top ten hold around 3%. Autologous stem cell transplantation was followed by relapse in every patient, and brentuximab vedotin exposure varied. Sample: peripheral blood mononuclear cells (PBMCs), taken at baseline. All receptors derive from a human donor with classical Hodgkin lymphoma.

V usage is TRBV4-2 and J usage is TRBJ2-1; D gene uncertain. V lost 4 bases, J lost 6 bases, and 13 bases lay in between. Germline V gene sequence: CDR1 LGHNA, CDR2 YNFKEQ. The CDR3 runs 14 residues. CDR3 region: CASSLSRGPNEQFF. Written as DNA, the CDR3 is TGTGCCAGCAGCCTGAGTAGAGGTCCCAATGAGCAGTTCTTC.

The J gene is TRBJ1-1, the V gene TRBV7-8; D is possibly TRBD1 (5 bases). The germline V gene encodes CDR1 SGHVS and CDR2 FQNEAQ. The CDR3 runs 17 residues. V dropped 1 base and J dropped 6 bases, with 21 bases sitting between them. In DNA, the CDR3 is TGTGCCAGCAGCTTAGTAATAAGGGGAGGCCCAGGCGCTGAAGCTTTCTTT. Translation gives CASSLVIRGGPGAEAFF.

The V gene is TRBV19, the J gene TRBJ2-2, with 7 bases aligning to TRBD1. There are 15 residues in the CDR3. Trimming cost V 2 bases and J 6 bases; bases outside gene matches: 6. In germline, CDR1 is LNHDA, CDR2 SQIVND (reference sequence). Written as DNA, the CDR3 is TGTGCCAGTAGTATACGACAGGGACCGGCCGGGGAGCTGTTTTTT. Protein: CASSIRQGPAGELFF.

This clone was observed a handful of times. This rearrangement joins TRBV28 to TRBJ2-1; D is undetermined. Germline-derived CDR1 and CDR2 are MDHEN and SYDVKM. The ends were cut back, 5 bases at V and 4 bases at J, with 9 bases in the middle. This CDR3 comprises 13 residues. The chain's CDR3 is CASSDGPYNEQFF. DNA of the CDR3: TGTGCCAGCAGTGATGGGCCGTACAATGAGCAGTTCTTC.

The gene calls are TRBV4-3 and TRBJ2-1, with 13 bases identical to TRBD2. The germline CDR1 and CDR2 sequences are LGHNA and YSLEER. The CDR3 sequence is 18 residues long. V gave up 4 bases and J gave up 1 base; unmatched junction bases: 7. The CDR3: CASSRTSGGASSYNEQFF. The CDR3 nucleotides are TGCGCCAGCAGCCGAACTAGCGGGGGGGCCTCGTCCTACAATGAGCAGTTCTTC.

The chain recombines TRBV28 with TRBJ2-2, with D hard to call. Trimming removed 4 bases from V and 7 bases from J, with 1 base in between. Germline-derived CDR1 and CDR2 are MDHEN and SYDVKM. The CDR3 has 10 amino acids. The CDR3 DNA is TGTGCCAGCAGTTACGGGGAGCTGTTTTTT. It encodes CASSYGELFF. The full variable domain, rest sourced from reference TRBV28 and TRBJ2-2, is DVKVTQSSRYLVKRTGEKVFLECVQDMDHENMFWYRQDPGLGLRLIYFSYDVKMKEKGDIPEGYSVSREKKERFSLILESASTNQTSMYLCASSYGELFFGEGSRLTVL.

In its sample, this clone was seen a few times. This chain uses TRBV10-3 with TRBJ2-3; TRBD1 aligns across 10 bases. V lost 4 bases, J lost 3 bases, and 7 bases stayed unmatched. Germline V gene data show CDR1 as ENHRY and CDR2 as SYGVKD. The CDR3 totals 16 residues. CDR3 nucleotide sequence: TGTGCCATCAGTGCAGCCGGGACAGGGGCAACAGATACGCAGTATTTT. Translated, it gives CAISAAGTGATDTQYF.

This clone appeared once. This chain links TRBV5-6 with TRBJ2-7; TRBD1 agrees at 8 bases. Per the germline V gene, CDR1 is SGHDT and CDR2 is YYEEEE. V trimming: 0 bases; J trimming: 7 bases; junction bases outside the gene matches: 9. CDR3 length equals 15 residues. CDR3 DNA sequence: TGTGCCAGCAGCTTGGGGACAGGGCCCCTTAATGAGCAGTACTTC. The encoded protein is CASSLGTGPLNEQYF.

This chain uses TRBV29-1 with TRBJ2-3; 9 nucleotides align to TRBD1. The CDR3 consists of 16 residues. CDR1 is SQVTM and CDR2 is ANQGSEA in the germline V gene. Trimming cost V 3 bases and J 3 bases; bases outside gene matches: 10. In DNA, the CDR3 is TGCAGCGTTGATCAAGTAAGGACAGGGGATACAGATACGCAGTATTTT. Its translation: CSVDQVRTGDTDTQYF.